Listed below are T cell receptor beta chains from one sample, sequenced in a study of T cell responses to AZD1222 COVID-19 vaccine. Assay: immunoSEQ multiplex PCR; the TCRdb copy retains only in-frame clones and omits some. Altogether 100,000 to 150,000 clones are present, roughly 89% being singletons, with the ten largest covering 5% to 7.5%. The sequencing used peripheral blood, collected on day 0 of AZD1222 vaccination. These receptors originate from an adult in good health. Both conserved end residues are part of each CDR3. D genes are given only for firm matches. Clone size, where shown, is once, few, many, or a class for clones that have expanded.

size,D,V,J,CDR3,DNA
.,TRBD1,TRBV5-1,TRBJ2-7,CASAPGQGTTWYF,TGCGCCAGCGCTCCGGGACAGGGCACCACCTGGTACTTC
.,.,TRBV30,TRBJ2-6,CAWGISGANVLTF,TGTGCCTGGGGCATCTCTGGGGCCAACGTCCTGACTTTC
.,.,TRBV19,TRBJ1-1,CASAKGGRVEAFF,TGTGCCAGCGCCAAAGGGGGTCGGGTAGAAGCTTTCTTT
.,TRBD1,TRBV5-4,TRBJ1-2,CASSLGAGQGHYGYTF,TGTGCCAGCAGCTTGGGAGCGGGACAGGGTCACTATGGCTACACCTTC
.,.,TRBV19,TRBJ1-6,CASSIMGESTLHF,TGTGCCAGTAGTATTATGGGGGAAAGCACCCTCCACTTT
once,.,TRBV5-4,TRBJ2-2,CASTNPTDETGETGELFF,TGTGCCAGCACTAACCCCACTGACGAGACCGGTGAGACCGGGGAGCTGTTTTTT
.,.,TRBV6-5,TRBJ2-2,CASRAGTGGTGELFF,TGTGCCAGCAGAGCCGGGACTGGCGGAACCGGGGAGCTGTTTTTT
.,.,TRBV30,TRBJ1-2,CAWFPGAGGYTF,TGTGCCTGGTTCCCGGGGGCCGGTGGCTACACCTTC
.,.,TRBV30,TRBJ1-5,CAWGGNNQPQHF,TGTGCCTGGGGAGGGAACAATCAGCCCCAGCATTTT
few,.,TRBV6-1,TRBJ2-7,CASSEAGIRKYEQYF,TGTGCCAGCAGTGAAGCGGGGATTAGAAAATACGAGCAGTACTTC
.,.,TRBV7-7,TRBJ1-1,CASSLDFYTEAFF,TGTGCTAGCAGCTTAGACTTTTACACTGAAGCTTTCTTT
.,.,TRBV2,TRBJ1-4,CASRELKAANEKLFF,TGTGCCAGCAGGGAGCTGAAAGCAGCTAATGAAAAACTGTTTTTT
.,.,TRBV4-1,TRBJ2-1,CASSQERVSYNEQFF,TGCGCCAGCAGCCAAGAGAGGGTCAGCTACAATGAGCAGTTCTTC
.,TRBD1,TRBV3-1/TRBV3-2,TRBJ1-5,CASSLGQARGQPQHF,TGTGCCAGCAGCCTTGGACAGGCGCGAGGTCAGCCCCAGCATTTT
.,TRBD1,TRBV6-1,TRBJ2-2,CASSVRPPGQGTGELFF,TGTGCCAGCAGTGTACGCCCCCCCGGACAGGGAACCGGGGAGCTGTTTTTT
.,.,TRBV7-9,TRBJ2-1,CASSLEGPPSYNEQFF,TGTGCCAGCAGCTTAGAAGGACCCCCCTCCTACAATGAGCAGTTCTTC
.,TRBD2,TRBV10-3,TRBJ2-7,CAISDTGSWAATSGYEQYF,TGTGCCATCAGTGATACCGGGTCCTGGGCAGCGACTAGCGGCTACGAGCAGTACTTC
.,.,TRBV5-4,TRBJ2-7,CASSLRDKSYEQYF,TGTGCCAGCAGCTTGAGGGACAAGTCCTACGAGCAGTACTTC
.,TRBD2,TRBV7-2,TRBJ2-1,CASSQGLAGEQFF,TGTGCCAGCAGCCAGGGACTAGCCGGTGAGCAGTTCTTC
.,TRBD1,TRBV4-1,TRBJ2-7,CASSLMDRSSYEQYF,TGCGCCAGCAGTCTCATGGACAGGAGTTCCTACGAGCAGTACTTC
once,.,TRBV19,TRBJ2-1,CASSIAGASFDEQFF,TGTGCCAGTAGTATAGCAGGGGCTAGTTTCGATGAGCAGTTCTTC
.,.,TRBV5-1,TRBJ1-2,CASSLAAGVDYGYTF,TGCGCCAGCAGCTTGGCCGCAGGGGTAGACTATGGCTACACCTTC
medium-sized,.,TRBV9,TRBJ1-6,CASSVGSFGNSPLHF,TGTGCCAGCAGCGTAGGCTCCTTCGGAAATTCACCCCTCCACTTT
.,TRBD1,TRBV5-5,TRBJ1-2,CASSLQDRGRTPF,TGTGCCAGCAGCTTGCAGGACAGGGGGAGAACGCCCTTC
once,TRBD1,TRBV5-4,TRBJ1-2,CASSLTGQTYYGYTF,TGTGCCAGCAGCCTAACGGGACAGACTTACTATGGCTACACCTTC
once,.,TRBV11-3,TRBJ2-1,CASKASSASQHNEQFF,TGTGCCAGCAAAGCTAGCTCCGCTAGTCAGCACAATGAGCAGTTCTTC
.,TRBD2,TRBV19,TRBJ2-3,CASRFGGGTDTQYF,TGTGCCAGTAGATTCGGGGGGGGCACAGATACGCAGTATTTT
.,.,TRBV6-5,TRBJ2-2,CASSYVGELFF,TGTGCCAGCAGTTACGTCGGGGAGCTGTTTTTT
.,.,TRBV2,TRBJ1-6,CASSLLGNSPLHF,TGTGCCAGCAGCCTTCTGGGGAATTCACCCCTCCACTTT
.,TRBD1,TRBV29-1,TRBJ1-1,CSGRRGRGTEAFF,TGCAGCGGTCGCAGGGGGCGGGGCACTGAAGCTTTCTTT
once,TRBD1,TRBV7-9,TRBJ1-1,CASSLEGQVMNTEAFF,TGTGCCAGCAGCTTAGAAGGACAGGTAATGAACACTGAAGCTTTCTTT
.,TRBD1,TRBV4-1,TRBJ1-5,CASSQISGTGTYGAQHF,TGCGCCAGCAGCCAGATTTCCGGGACAGGGACCTATGGGGCCCAGCATTTT
.,TRBD1,TRBV9,TRBJ1-2,CASSRGDRVSGYTF,TGTGCCAGCAGCAGAGGGGACAGGGTTTCTGGCTACACCTTC
.,.,TRBV7-2,TRBJ1-1,CASSLDTEAFF,TGTGCCAGCAGCTTAGACACTGAAGCTTTCTTT
.,.,TRBV6-6,TRBJ1-4,CASSYSGAATNEKLFF,TGTGCCAGCAGTTACTCTGGGGCAGCCACTAATGAAAAACTGTTTTTT
.,.,TRBV18,TRBJ1-2,CASSPPADPNYGYTF,TGTGCCAGCTCACCACCGGCGGACCCCAACTATGGCTACACCTTC
.,.,TRBV5-5,TRBJ1-4,CASSLARSLATNEKLFF,TGTGCCAGCAGCTTGGCACGATCCCTCGCAACTAATGAAAAACTGTTTTTT